A single sample is the source of the 21 T cell receptor beta chains below, sequenced in a study of identical twins. MiXCR, applied by TCRdb to the 5' RACE reads, yields one record per CDR3 protein. The sample has roughly 150,000 distinct CDR3 sequences, around 3.5% seen once. The sample comprised memory T cells sorted from blood. Receptors originate from a man younger than 35 in good health.

This clonotype was detected only a few times. The chain uses TRBV12-3 or TRBV12-4 and TRBJ1-2; 9 nucleotides align to TRBD1. V shed 6 bases and J 4 bases; nucleotides not matched to a gene: 6. The CDR3 runs 14 residues. The chain's CDR3 is CASRPLQGAYGYTF. DNA of the CDR3: TGTGCCAGCAGGCCACTACAGGGGGCCTATGGCTACACCTTC.

In this sample, this clonotype turned up many times. The V and J genes are TRBV9 and TRBJ2-5, with 7 bases aligning to TRBD2. Germline values: CDR1 SGDLS, CDR2 YYNGEE. Trimming at V came to 4 bases and at J to 2 bases, leaving 5 bases not matched to a gene. The CDR3 is made up of 14 amino acids. The CDR3 region has the DNA TGTGCCAGCAGCAGCCCTAGCGGACAAGAGACCCAGTACTTC. Translation: CASSSPSGQETQYF.

This clonotype showed up just a few times. The chain links TRBV5-6 to TRBJ2-7; D assignment may be TRBD1 or TRBD2 (5 bases each). This CDR3 has 16 amino acids. Trimming stripped 4 bases from V and 2 bases from J, with 19 bases between. CDR1 and CDR2 from the germline V gene are SGHDT and YYEEEE. CDR3 nucleotide sequence: TGTGCCAGCAGCCTCCCTGGGACCCGTTCGCCCTACGAGCAGTACTTC. Translating gives CASSLPGTRSPYEQYF.

This clonotype showed up many times. This chain links TRBV7-2 with TRBJ1-1; the D is unclear. Trimming removed 8 bases from V and 0 bases from J, with 4 bases in between. CDR3 length equals 11 residues. From germline, CDR1 is SGHTA and CDR2 FQGNSA. CDR3 amino acids: CASSVNTEAFF. CDR3 DNA sequence: TGTGCCAGCTCGGTGAACACTGAAGCTTTCTTT.

This clonotype was seen repeatedly, ten times or more. This chain connects TRBV7-8 to TRBJ1-2; D remains ambiguous. V was pared by 1 base and J by 0 bases, with 6 bases between. Germline V gene lookup returns CDR1 SGHVS and CDR2 FQNEAQ. The CDR3 is 14 amino acids. The DNA of the CDR3 is TGTGCCAGCAGCTTAGTGGTATCTAACTATGGCTACACCTTC. Protein sequence: CASSLVVSNYGYTF. The full variable domain, in which reference TRBV7-8 and TRBJ1-2 provide the parts outside the CDR3, is GAGVSQSPRYKVAKRGQDVALRCDPISGHVSLFWYQQALGQGPEFLTYFQNEAQLDKSGLPSDRFFAERPEGSVSTLKIQRTQQEDSAVYLCASSLVVSNYGYTFGSGTRLTVV.

This clonotype appeared many times. The V gene is TRBV12-3 or TRBV12-4, the J gene TRBJ2-2; 11 bases line up with TRBD2. The junction had 7 bases not matched to a gene; V was cut back by 6 bases and J by 7 bases. The CDR3 has 15 residues. The DNA for the CDR3 is TGTGCCAGCAGAAAGGCCGGGACTAGCGGCGGGGAGCTGTTTTTT. Translating gives CASRKAGTSGGELFF.

The sample holds many counts of this clonotype. The V call is TRBV27, the J call TRBJ2-3; 8 bases fit TRBD1. The J segment lost 6 bases and the V segment lost 7 bases, leaving 18 bases of the junction unmatched. The CDR3 totals 17 residues. CDR1 is MNHEY, CDR2 SMNVEV, per germline (reference sequence). This chain's CDR3 is CASTGQGIWSSPDTQYF. As DNA, the CDR3 is TGTGCCAGCACCGGACAGGGAATTTGGTCCTCTCCGGATACGCAGTATTTT.

This clonotype has a count of ten or more. The chain combines TRBV7-3 with TRBJ2-7, with TRBD2 as a possible D gene (5 bases). Trimming shortened V by 2 bases and J by 6 bases, and 14 bases separated the two germline ends. The CDR3 is 14 amino acids. Germline CDR1 SGHTA, CDR2 FQGTGA. The DNA of the CDR3 is TGTGCCAGCAGCTTACTAGCCAATGTGGGCGAGCAGTACTTC. As protein: CASSLLANVGEQYF.

At least ten counts were recorded for this clonotype. The chain has TRBV24-1 and TRBJ2-5; D is unclear. V lost 5 bases and J lost 3, with 3 bases in between. The CDR3 runs 11 residues. Germline V gene lookup returns CDR1 KGHDR and CDR2 SFDVKD. The CDR3 DNA follows: TGTGCCACCAGTGTTAAAGAGACCCAGTACTTC. It is translated as CATSVKETQYF.

This clonotype came up many times. The rearrangement uses TRBV5-6 and TRBJ2-3, with TRBD1 matching 8 bases. This CDR3 spans 15 amino acids. The germline CDR1 and CDR2 sequences are SGHDT and YYEEEE. V was pared by 5 bases and J by 5 bases, with 10 bases of the junction left unmatched. CDR3 coding DNA: TGTGCCAGCAGTCCCCCCGGACAGGGTGGAGATACGCAGTATTTT. It specifies CASSPPGQGGDTQYF.

This clonotype occurred many times. The chain carries TRBV5-1 and TRBJ2-1, with TRBD2 matching 13 bases. The CDR3 loop spans 16 amino acids. Germline V gene data show CDR1 as SGHRS and CDR2 as YFSETQ. Germline trimming cut 0 bases from V and 7 bases from J; bases unmatched to any gene: 4. CDR3 sequence: CASSLARTSGSNEQFF. The CDR3 nucleotides are TGCGCCAGCAGCTTGGCCCGGACTAGCGGGAGTAATGAGCAGTTCTTC.

This clonotype was observed at least ten times. This chain joins TRBV6-4 and TRBJ2-2; TRBD2 aligns across 7 bases. Germline V gene data show CDR1 as MRHNA and CDR2 as SNTAGT. The CDR3 is 14 residues long. With V trimmed by 2 bases and J by 7 bases, 4 bases remained unmatched. CDR3: CASSDTSVGGELFF. The DNA for the CDR3 is TGTGCCAGCAGTGACACTAGCGTTGGCGGGGAGCTGTTTTTT.

This clonotype was detected ten times or more. This chain connects TRBV6-5 to TRBJ1-5; D uncertain. In germline, CDR1 is MNHEY, CDR2 SVGAGI. V was pared by 2 bases and J by 3 bases, with 5 bases between. The CDR3 length is 13 residues. CDR3 bases: TGTGCCAGCAGTTACGCAAACAATCAGCCCCAGCATTTT. It encodes CASSYANNQPQHF.

The table lists this clonotype with many counts. The rearrangement uses TRBV6-1 and TRBJ2-7; D ambiguous. Germline V gives CDR1 MNHNS, CDR2 SASEGT. The CDR3 loop spans 13 amino acids. Deletions cut 1 base from V and 3 bases from J, with 7 bases between. This CDR3 reads CASSEEVGYEQYF. In DNA form, the CDR3 reads TGTGCCAGCAGTGAAGAGGTGGGCTACGAGCAGTACTTC.

In this sample, this clonotype turned up many times. CDR3 nucleotides: TGTGCCAGCAGCTTACATTTAGCGGGAAGGGAGACCCAGTACTTC. Translated: CASSLHLAGRETQYF. The chain couples TRBV7-8 to TRBJ2-5; 8 bases are shared with TRBD2. V lost 2 bases to trimming and J lost 5 bases; unmatched junction nucleotides: 7. Looked up from germline, CDR1 is SGHVS and CDR2 is FQNEAQ. This CDR3 has 15 residues.

This clonotype was counted ten times or more. This chain connects TRBV5-1 to TRBJ2-3, with D possibly called TRBD1 or TRBD2 (5 bases each). Per the germline V gene, CDR1 is SGHRS and CDR2 is YFSETQ. The V end was cut by 4 bases, the J end by 0 bases, with 18 bases between. The CDR3 loop spans 17 amino acids. The CDR3 is CASSPDPGTSSTDTQYF. CDR3 bases: TGCGCCAGCAGCCCCGACCCCGGGACGTCTAGCACAGATACGCAGTATTTT.

In its sample, this clonotype was seen many times. This chain connects TRBV15 to TRBJ2-3, with TRBD1 as a possible D gene (5 bases). Germline V gives CDR1 LNHNV, CDR2 YYDKDF (reference sequence). V lost 0 bases and J lost 4, with 11 bases in between. The CDR3 consists of 15 residues. For the CDR3, the DNA is TGTGCCACCAGCAGAGATAGGGGTTCGGCAGATACGCAGTATTTT. This encodes CATSRDRGSADTQYF.

This clonotype has at least ten counts. The chain has TRBV14 and TRBJ2-3; 7 nucleotides agree with TRBD2. The junction had 6 bases not matched to a gene; V was cut back by 0 bases and J by 6 bases. The CDR3 covers 15 residues. Per the germline V gene, CDR1 is SGHDN and CDR2 is FVKESK. This CDR3 reads CASSQEGGRWDTQYF. The DNA for the CDR3 is TGTGCCAGCAGCCAAGAAGGCGGGAGATGGGATACGCAGTATTTT.

This clonotype came up many times. This chain connects TRBV6-1 to TRBJ1-2, with 12 bases that match TRBD1. Germline V gene sequence: CDR1 MNHNS, CDR2 SASEGT. CDR3 size: 15 residues. With V trimmed by 3 bases and J by 3 bases, 2 bases remained unmatched. The CDR3 DNA is TGTGCCAGCAGTGAGGGACAGGGGGCATACTATGGCTACACCTTC. Translated: CASSEGQGAYYGYTF.

This clonotype showed up many times. This chain connects TRBV5-1 to TRBJ1-1; 8 positions match TRBD1. With 2 bases clipped from V and 5 bases from J, the junction kept 8 bases outside the gene matches. The V gene's germline CDR1 is SGHRS and CDR2 YFSETQ. CDR3 length: 15 amino acids. In DNA, the CDR3 is TGCGCCAGCAGCTTTCACAGGGGGGATGCGACTGAAGCTTTCTTT. It encodes CASSFHRGDATEAFF.

This clonotype was detected many times. The V and J genes are TRBV12-3 or TRBV12-4 and TRBJ2-5; a possible D gene is TRBD2 (6 bases). Between the trimmed V and J ends, which lost 3 bases and 1 base, there was a span of 9 bases. The CDR3 runs to 14 residues. In nucleotides, the CDR3 is TGTGCCAGCAGTTTTGGGGGGACCCAAGAGACCCAGTACTTC. Its protein product is CASSFGGTQETQYF.